Described below is a single T cell receptor beta chain sequence and its context. Profiling relied on immunoSEQ multiplex PCR, and the TCRdb table lists in-frame clones only, not all of them. Among fewer than 85,000 clones listed, 77% were seen once. This entry belongs to a study of OX40 agonist ivuxolimab in advanced cancers. This CDR3 comprises 17 residues. The germline gives CDR1 SGHDT, CDR2 YYEEEE. The trim removed 4 bases at V and 8 bases at J, leaving 15 bases unmatched. The sample was CD4+ or CD8+ T cells sorted from blood, taken in a trial of the OX40 agonist ivuxolimab. The receptor comes from an adult with an advanced solid tumor such as melanoma, head and neck, liver or kidney cancer. This chain connects TRBV5-6 to TRBJ1-2; 12 nucleotides agree with TRBD1. The CDR3 spells CASSRPRDRGLIRGYTF. CDR3 nucleotides: TGTGCCAGCAGCCGGCCAAGGGACAGGGGGCTAATCCGGGGCTACACCTTC.